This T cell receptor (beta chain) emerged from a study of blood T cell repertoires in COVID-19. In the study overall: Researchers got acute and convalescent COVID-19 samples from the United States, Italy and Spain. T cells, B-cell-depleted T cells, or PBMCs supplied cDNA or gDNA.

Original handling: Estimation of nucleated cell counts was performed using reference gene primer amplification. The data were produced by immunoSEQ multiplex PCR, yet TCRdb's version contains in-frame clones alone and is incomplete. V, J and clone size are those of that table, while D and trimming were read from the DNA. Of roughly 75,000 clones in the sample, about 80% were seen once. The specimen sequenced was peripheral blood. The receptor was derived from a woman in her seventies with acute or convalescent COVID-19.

CDR3 loop: CSVDRGDGEKLFF. DNA for the CDR3: TGCAGCGTTGATCGAGGAGATGGCGAAAAACTGTTTTTT. The chain has TRBV29-1 and TRBJ1-4; D remains ambiguous. Germline values: CDR1 SQVTM, CDR2 ANQGSEA. The CDR3 extends over 13 amino acids. The V and J ends lost 3 bases and 8 bases respectively, with 13 bases between them. Combining the CDR3 with reference TRBV29-1 and TRBJ1-4 gives the whole variable domain SAVISQKPSRDICQRGTSLTIQCQVDSQVTMMFWYRQQPGQSLTLIATANQGSEATYESGFVIDKFPISRPNLTFSTLTVSNMSPEDSSIYLCSVDRGDGEKLFFGSGTQLSVL.